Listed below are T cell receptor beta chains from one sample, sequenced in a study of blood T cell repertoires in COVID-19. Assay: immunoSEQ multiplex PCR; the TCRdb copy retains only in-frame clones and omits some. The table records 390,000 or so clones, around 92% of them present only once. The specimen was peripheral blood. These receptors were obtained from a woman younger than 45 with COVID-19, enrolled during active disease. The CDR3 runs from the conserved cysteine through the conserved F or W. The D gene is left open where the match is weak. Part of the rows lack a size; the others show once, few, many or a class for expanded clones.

CAISSGLASSGNTIYF	TGTGCCATCAGTTCAGGACTGGCCAGCTCTGGAAACACCATATATTTT	NA	TRBV10-3	NA	TRBJ1-3
CAISESLQGDYGYTF	TGTGCCATCAGTGAGTCGTTACAGGGGGACTATGGCTACACCTTC	NA	TRBV10-3	TRBD1	TRBJ1-2
CASSVLGGLEVYGYTF	TGCGCCAGCAGCGTCCTGGGAGGGCTGGAAGTGTATGGCTACACCTTC	NA	TRBV5-1	NA	TRBJ1-2
CASSLGQTNEKLFF	TGCGCCAGCAGCTTGGGACAGACTAATGAAAAACTGTTTTTT	NA	TRBV5-1	NA	TRBJ1-4
CASSSGLYEQYF	TGTGCCAGCAGCTCCGGACTCTACGAGCAGTACTTC	NA	TRBV7-2	NA	TRBJ2-7
CASSAGQGTYNEQFF	TGTGCCAGCAGCGCGGGACAGGGGACCTACAATGAGCAGTTCTTC	NA	TRBV27	TRBD1	TRBJ2-1
CASSISLARNTGELFF	TGTGCCAGTAGTATCTCACTAGCGCGGAACACCGGGGAGCTGTTTTTT	NA	TRBV19	TRBD2	TRBJ2-2
CASTTYGTGVSVAFF	TGTGCCAGCACTACTTACGGAACAGGGGTTTCAGTAGCTTTCTTT	NA	TRBV6-5	TRBD1	TRBJ1-1
CASSPRGGRQPQHF	TGTGCCAGCAGCCCCCGAGGGGGCCGGCAGCCCCAGCATTTT	NA	TRBV9	TRBD1	TRBJ1-5
CASSSPTGNTGELFF	TGTGCCAGCAGCTCCCCCACAGGGAACACCGGGGAGCTGTTTTTT	NA	TRBV7-9	NA	TRBJ2-2
CASSRTSGQETQYF	TGTGCCAGCAGTCGGACTAGCGGGCAAGAGACCCAGTACTTC	NA	TRBV6-6	TRBD2	TRBJ2-5
CASRFRDRNTEAFF	TGTGCCAGCAGGTTCCGGGACAGAAACACTGAAGCTTTCTTT	NA	TRBV6-5	TRBD1	TRBJ1-1
CAPSWSGVNCGDEQFF	TGTGCGCCTTCATGGTCAGGGGTAAACTGTGGCGATGAGCAGTTCTTC	NA	TRBV3-1/TRBV3-2	NA	TRBJ2-1
CAWTSTRRAYYNEQFF	TGTGCCTGGACCTCCACAAGGAGGGCGTACTACAATGAGCAGTTCTTC	NA	TRBV30	NA	TRBJ2-1
CASSVGEAGELFF	TGTGCCAGCAGCGTAGGCGAGGCCGGGGAGCTGTTTTTT	NA	TRBV9	NA	TRBJ2-2
CASREGLSISYSGANVLTF	TGTGCCAGCAGGGAGGGACTCAGCATTTCTTACTCTGGGGCCAACGTCCTGACTTTC	NA	TRBV5-4	NA	TRBJ2-6
CASSGQEHQPQHF	TGTGCCAGTTCCGGACAGGAACATCAGCCCCAGCATTTT	NA	TRBV19	TRBD1	TRBJ1-5
CASSLVYDRGGPGANVLTF	TGTGCCAGCAGCTTAGTATATGACAGGGGAGGACCTGGGGCCAACGTCCTGACTTTC	once	TRBV7-9	TRBD1	TRBJ2-6
CASSQLPDRSNYGYTF	TGTGCCAGCAGCCAACTACCGGACAGGTCTAACTATGGCTACACCTTC	NA	TRBV3-1/TRBV3-2	TRBD1	TRBJ1-2
CASSQGDRVTGANVLTF	TGTGCCAGCAGCCAGGGGGACAGGGTGACTGGGGCCAACGTCCTGACTTTC	NA	TRBV28	TRBD1	TRBJ2-6
CASSRDRGEQFF	TGCGCCAGCAGCCGGGACAGGGGCGAGCAGTTCTTC	NA	TRBV10-2	TRBD1	TRBJ2-1
CASLPPIRNTEAFF	TGCGCCTCCCTCCCCCCGATCAGGAACACTGAAGCTTTCTTT	NA	TRBV10-1	NA	TRBJ1-1
CASSLQRGNEQFF	TGTGCCAGCAGCTTACAGCGGGGCAATGAGCAGTTCTTC	NA	TRBV7-8	TRBD2	TRBJ2-1
CASSQGWQGMSGNTIYF	TGTGCCAGCAGCCAAGGCTGGCAGGGAATGTCTGGAAACACCATATATTTT	NA	TRBV3-1/TRBV3-2	NA	TRBJ1-3
CASSSQGLGTTGELFF	TGCGCCAGCAGCTCCCAGGGACTTGGTACTACCGGGGAGCTGTTTTTT	NA	TRBV5-1	NA	TRBJ2-2
CASSFQGPLDTEAFF	TGTGCCAGCAGCTTTCAGGGGCCTTTGGACACTGAAGCTTTCTTT	NA	TRBV7-9	NA	TRBJ1-1
CASSYGLLFNYGYTF	TGTGCCAGCAGTTACGGACTGCTCTTTAACTATGGCTACACCTTC	NA	TRBV28	NA	TRBJ1-2
CASSLDRVNLELFF	TGTGCCAGCAGCTTAGACCGGGTTAATCTGGAGCTGTTTTTT	NA	TRBV11-3	NA	TRBJ2-2
CASSGTFSGGANEQFF	TGTGCCAGCAGTGGGACCTTTAGCGGGGGGGCGAATGAGCAGTTCTTC	NA	TRBV6-1	TRBD2	TRBJ2-1
CASSLRQGIQPQHF	TGTGCCAGCAGTTTAAGGCAGGGGATTCAGCCCCAGCATTTT	NA	TRBV28	NA	TRBJ1-5
CASSTAGTDYEQYF	TGTGCCAGCAGTACGGCCGGGACAGACTACGAGCAGTACTTC	NA	TRBV6-2/TRBV6-3	TRBD1	TRBJ2-7
CASSRLRDGYSGNTIYF	TGTGCCAGCAGCCGGTTGCGGGACGGCTACTCTGGAAACACCATATATTTT	NA	TRBV4-2	NA	TRBJ1-3